Below are 19 T cell receptor beta chains sequenced from a single sample in a study of shared clonotypes between healthy human individuals. Measured with immunoSEQ multiplex PCR; TCRdb has only the in-frame clones, and not every one. The sample includes approximately 470,000 clones, around 73% of them seen just once. Sequencing was done on a sample of PBMCs. These TCRs come from a woman aged 40 to 55 in good health. Some clones in this sample may be carry-over from other donors' samples.

This chain uses TRBV19 with TRBJ1-2; 8 bases align to TRBD1. With V trimmed by 3 bases and J by 6 bases, 6 bases remained unmatched. The CDR3 covers 14 residues. Germline CDR1 LNHDA, CDR2 SQIVND (reference sequence). The CDR3: CASSMMTGEDGYTF. The DNA of the CDR3 is TGTGCCAGTAGTATGATGACAGGGGAGGATGGCTACACCTTC.

The CDR3 nucleotides are TGCGCCAGCAGCCAAGATTTGCCAAACAGGGGGCGCGGGTATCGCAATCAGCCCCAGCATTTT. Translating it yields CASSQDLPNRGRGYRNQPQHF. The rearrangement joins TRBV4-3 to TRBJ1-5; TRBD1 matches at 9 bases. V was clipped by 0 bases and J by 2 bases; unmatched bases: 17. The CDR3 is 21 residues long. Germline loops: CDR1 LGHNA, CDR2 YSLEER.

The V and J genes are TRBV19 and TRBJ1-2, with D perhaps TRBD1 (5 bases). The CDR3 loop spans 14 amino acids. CDR1 and CDR2 (germline): LNHDA, SQIVND (reference sequence). V dropped 3 bases and J dropped 6 bases, with 14 bases sitting between them. The CDR3 DNA is TGTGCCAGTAGTATTTTAGGGCCAGGGAATGGCTACACCTTC. It is translated as CASSILGPGNGYTF.

The J gene is TRBJ2-5, the V gene TRBV6-1, with D perhaps TRBD1 (5 bases). Per germline, CDR1 MNHNS and CDR2 SASEGT. The V and J ends lost 5 bases and 0 bases respectively, with 10 bases between them. The length of the CDR3 is 14 residues. The chain's CDR3 is CASSKYRNQETQYF. The CDR3, as DNA: TGTGCCAGCAGTAAATACAGGAACCAAGAGACCCAGTACTTC.

This chain connects TRBV6-5 to TRBJ2-7; 11 nucleotides line up with TRBD2. The CDR3 runs to 15 residues. Germline CDR1 is MNHEY and CDR2 is SVGAGI. After removal of 6 bases from V and 2 bases from J, the junction contained 6 bases not matched to a gene. The CDR3 loop is CASSSGLAGAYEQYF. The CDR3 DNA sequence: TGTGCCAGCAGCAGCGGACTAGCGGGTGCCTACGAGCAGTACTTC.

This clone has a handful of counts. The chain joins TRBV10-3 to TRBJ2-1; either TRBD1 or TRBD2 may fit D (5 bases each). The CDR3 has 16 amino acids. V lost 0 bases and J lost 0, with 9 bases in between. Germline CDR1 and CDR2: ENHRY and SYGVKD. The CDR3 here is CAISESGVGSYNEQFF. CDR3 nucleotide sequence: TGTGCCATCAGTGAGTCGGGGGTGGGCTCCTACAATGAGCAGTTCTTC.

The sample holds a few counts of this clone. The V call is TRBV7-9, the J call TRBJ1-4, with a tentative D call TRBD1 (5 bases). Germline CDR1 SEHNR, CDR2 FQNEAQ (reference sequence). The CDR3 runs to 14 residues. The V end was cut by 5 bases, the J end by 8 bases, with 15 bases between. CDR3 in DNA: TGTGCCAGCAGCCCAGGGACCGAAGACGAAAAACTGTTTTTT. Translated, it gives CASSPGTEDEKLFF.

V is TRBV11-3 and J is TRBJ1-2, with 7 bases lining up with TRBD1. The germline V gene encodes CDR1 SGHNT and CDR2 YENEEA. The CDR3 sequence is 13 residues long. V lost 8 bases and J lost 5; bases outside the gene matches: 8. In nucleotides, the CDR3 is TGTGCCAGCTACTCGCAGGGGGATTATGGCTACACCTTC. Translating gives CASYSQGDYGYTF.

This sequence joins TRBV4-2 and TRBJ2-7, with TRBD2 identical over 13 bases. The CDR3 covers 16 residues. V trimming: 1 base; J trimming: 7 bases; junction bases outside the gene matches: 7. Germline assignment: CDR1 LGHNA and CDR2 YNFKEQ. The CDR3 here is CASSQVLAGGPREQYF. CDR3 nucleotide sequence: TGTGCCAGCAGCCAAGTACTAGCGGGAGGGCCTCGGGAGCAGTACTTC.

This chain joins TRBV7-8 and TRBJ2-5; 9 nucleotides align to TRBD1. CDR1 and CDR2 (germline): SGHVS, FQNEAQ. Losses at the gene ends were 7 bases for V and 2 bases for J; bases not matched to a gene: 8. The CDR3 is made up of 15 amino acids. CDR3 bases: TGTGCCAGCAAACAGGGGGCGCTGAGGCAAGAGACCCAGTACTTC. Translated, it gives CASKQGALRQETQYF. The variable domain in full, with the rest retrieved from reference TRBV7-8 and TRBJ2-5, is GAGVSQSPRYKVAKRGQDVALRCDPISGHVSLFWYQQALGQGPEFLTYFQNEAQLDKSGLPSDRFFAERPEGSVSTLKIQRTQQEDSAVYLCASKQGALRQETQYFGPGTRLLVL.

This sequence joins TRBV2 and TRBJ2-3; 9 bases are a match to TRBD2. In germline, CDR1 is SNHLY, CDR2 FYNNEI. V dropped 0 bases and J dropped 4; count of bases not matched to a gene: 14. The CDR3 runs 19 residues. In DNA form, the CDR3 reads TGTGCCAGCAGTGAAGCGCCCGCGGGGCGGGAGGGGAACGCAGATACGCAGTATTTT. Protein sequence: CASSEAPAGREGNADTQYF.

This clone was observed a few times. The chain recombines TRBV10-3 with TRBJ1-1, with D possibly TRBD1 on 6 matching bases. Trimming stripped 4 bases from V and 8 bases from J, with 17 bases between. The CDR3 loop spans 14 amino acids. In germline, CDR1 is ENHRY, CDR2 SYGVKD. This CDR3 is CAISGIGGVEEAFF. The CDR3, as DNA: TGTGCCATCAGTGGAATCGGGGGCGTAGAGGAAGCTTTCTTT.

Points on this clone: Other DNA sequences within the sample encode an identical CDR3. The chain joins TRBV10-3 to TRBJ1-2, with 7 bases that match TRBD1. The CDR3 loop spans 13 amino acids. Germline CDR1 ENHRY, CDR2 SYGVKD. J lost 4 bases, V lost 2 bases, and 1 base had no gene match. Here the CDR3 DNA reads TGTGCCATCAGTGAGGGGACAGCCTATGGCTACACCTTC. It encodes CAISEGTAYGYTF.

V is TRBV7-2 and J is TRBJ2-1; TRBD2 matches 11 bases. The trim removed 3 bases at V and 3 bases at J, leaving 4 bases unmatched. The CDR3 extends over 16 amino acids. Per the germline V gene, CDR1 is SGHTA and CDR2 is FQGNSA. The CDR3 reads CASSFVSGRGYNEQFF. The CDR3 coding sequence is TGTGCCAGCAGCTTCGTTAGCGGGAGGGGCTACAATGAGCAGTTCTTC.

Concerning this clone: Other DNA variants within this sample encode the same CDR3. The chain couples TRBV29-1 to TRBJ2-1, with 12 bases matching TRBD1. Germline V gene sequence: CDR1 SQVTM, CDR2 ANQGSEA. The CDR3 is 13 residues long. Germline trimming cut 6 bases from V and 7 bases from J; bases unmatched to any gene: 4. CDR3 sequence reads: CSVGQGAFNEQFF. In DNA form, the CDR3 reads TGCAGCGTGGGACAGGGGGCGTTTAATGAGCAGTTCTTC.

This clone was recorded only once. The V call is TRBV7-9, the J call TRBJ2-7, with D perhaps TRBD2 (7 bases). The CDR3 consists of 13 residues. Trimming shortened V by 1 base and J by 6 bases, and 10 bases separated the two germline ends. CDR1 is SEHNR, CDR2 FQNEAQ, per germline (reference sequence). The DNA of the CDR3 is TGTGCCAGCAGCTTAGAGGGGGGGTCCGAGCAGTACTTC. Translated, it gives CASSLEGGSEQYF.

CDR3 DNA: TGCAGCGTTGTTGAATCCTACAATGAGCAGTTCTTC. It is translated as CSVVESYNEQFF. This chain links TRBV29-1 with TRBJ2-1; D is unresolved. The CDR3 runs 12 residues. Germline V gene data show CDR1 as SQVTM and CDR2 as ANQGSEA. V shed 4 bases and J shed 1 base, with 5 bases lying between them.

DNA of the CDR3: TGTGCCAGCAGTTCCCTAGACAGGGCCGGTCAGCCCCAGCATTTT. It encodes CASSSLDRAGQPQHF. This chain uses TRBV27 with TRBJ1-5; the match to TRBD1 covers 7 bases. V was pared by 4 bases and J by 6 bases, with 9 bases of the junction left unmatched. The CDR3 is made up of 15 amino acids. Germline V CDR1 and CDR2: MNHEY, SMNVEV (reference sequence).

This clone occurred once. This chain links TRBV18 with TRBJ1-1; D is uncertain. Germline V lookup: CDR1 KGHSH, CDR2 LQKENI. The CDR3 contains 15 residues. V lost 0 bases and J 12 bases, leaving 20 bases between the germline ends. The CDR3 reads CASSPPLAGRLETFF. CDR3 in DNA: TGTGCCAGCTCACCACCGTTGGCTGGCAGACTTGAGACTTTCTTT. Based on the CDR3 plus reference TRBV18 and TRBJ1-1, the full variable domain is NAGVMQNPRHLVRRRGQEARLRCSPMKGHSHVYWYRQLPEEGLKFMVYLQKENIIDESGMPKERFSAEFPKEGPSILRIQQVVRGDSAAYFCASSPPLAGRLETFFGQGTRLTVV.